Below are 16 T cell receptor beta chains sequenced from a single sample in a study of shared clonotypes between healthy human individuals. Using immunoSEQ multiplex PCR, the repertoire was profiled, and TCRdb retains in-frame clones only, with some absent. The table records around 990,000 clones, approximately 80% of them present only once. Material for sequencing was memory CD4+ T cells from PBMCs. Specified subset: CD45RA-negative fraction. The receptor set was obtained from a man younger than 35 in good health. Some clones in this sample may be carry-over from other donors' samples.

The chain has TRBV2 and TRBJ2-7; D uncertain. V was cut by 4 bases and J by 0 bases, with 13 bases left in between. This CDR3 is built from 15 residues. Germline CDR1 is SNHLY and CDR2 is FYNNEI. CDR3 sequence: CASSALGSVSYEQYF. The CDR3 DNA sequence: TGTGCCAGCAGTGCCCTGGGCTCGGTCTCCTACGAGCAGTACTTC.

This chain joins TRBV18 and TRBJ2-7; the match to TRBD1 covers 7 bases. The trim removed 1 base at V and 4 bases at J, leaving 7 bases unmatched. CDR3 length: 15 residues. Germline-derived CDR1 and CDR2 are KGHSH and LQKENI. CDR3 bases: TGTGCCAGCTCACCACGACAGGGAACTGGATACGAGCAGTACTTC. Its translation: CASSPRQGTGYEQYF. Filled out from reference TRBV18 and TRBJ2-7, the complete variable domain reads NAGVMQNPRHLVRRRGQEARLRCSPMKGHSHVYWYRQLPEEGLKFMVYLQKENIIDESGMPKERFSAEFPKEGPSILRIQQVVRGDSAAYFCASSPRQGTGYEQYFGPGTRLTVT.

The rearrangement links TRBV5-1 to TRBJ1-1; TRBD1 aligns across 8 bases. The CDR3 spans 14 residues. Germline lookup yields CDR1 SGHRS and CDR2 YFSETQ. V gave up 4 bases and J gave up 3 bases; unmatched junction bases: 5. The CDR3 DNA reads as TGCGCCAGCAGCGCTCGACAGGGGTACACTGAAGCTTTCTTT. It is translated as CASSARQGYTEAFF.

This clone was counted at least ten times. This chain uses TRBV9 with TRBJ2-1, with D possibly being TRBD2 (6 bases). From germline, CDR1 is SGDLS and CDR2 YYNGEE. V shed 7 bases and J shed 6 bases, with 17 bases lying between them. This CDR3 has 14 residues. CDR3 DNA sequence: TGTGCCAGCGGTGTGGCGGGAAGCTTCAATGAGCAGTTCTTC. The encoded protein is CASGVAGSFNEQFF. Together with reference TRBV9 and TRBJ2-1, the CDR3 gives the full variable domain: DSGVTQTPKHLITATGQRVTLRCSPRSGDLSVYWYQQSLDQGLQFLIQYYNGEERAKGNILERFSAQQFPDLHSELNLSSLELGDSALYFCASGVAGSFNEQFFGPGTRLTVL.

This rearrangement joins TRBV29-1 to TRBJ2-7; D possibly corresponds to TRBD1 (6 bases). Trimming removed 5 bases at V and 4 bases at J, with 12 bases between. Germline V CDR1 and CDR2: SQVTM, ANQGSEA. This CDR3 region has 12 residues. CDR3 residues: CSVYQRGYEQYF. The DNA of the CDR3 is TGCAGCGTTTACCAGAGGGGGTACGAGCAGTACTTC.

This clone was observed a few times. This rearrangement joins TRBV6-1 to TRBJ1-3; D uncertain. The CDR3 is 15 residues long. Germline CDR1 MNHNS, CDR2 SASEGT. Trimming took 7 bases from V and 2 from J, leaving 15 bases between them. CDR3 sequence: CASIKESVPGNTIYF. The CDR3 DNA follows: TGTGCCAGCATCAAAGAAAGTGTTCCTGGAAACACCATATATTTT.

The CDR3 nucleotides are TGTGCCAGCAGCACCAACGGGGGAAATACGCAGTATTTT. This encodes CASSTNGGNTQYF. This chain connects TRBV7-3 to TRBJ2-3; a weak D match, TRBD2 (6 bases). CDR3 length: 13 residues. In germline, CDR1 is SGHTA, CDR2 FQGTGA. V was shortened by 5 bases and J by 7 bases, with 13 bases between the two germline ends.

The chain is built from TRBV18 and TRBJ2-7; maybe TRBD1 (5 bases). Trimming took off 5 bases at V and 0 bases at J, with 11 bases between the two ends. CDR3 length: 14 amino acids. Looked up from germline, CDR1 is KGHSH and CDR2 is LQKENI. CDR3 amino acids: CASSGAISSYEQYF. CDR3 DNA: TGTGCCAGCTCAGGGGCTATTAGCTCCTACGAGCAGTACTTC.

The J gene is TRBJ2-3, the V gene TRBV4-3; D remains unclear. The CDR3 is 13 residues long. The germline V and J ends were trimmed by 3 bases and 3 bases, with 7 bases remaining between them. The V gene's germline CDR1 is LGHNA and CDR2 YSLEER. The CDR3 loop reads CASSQAATDTQYF. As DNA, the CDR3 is TGCGCCAGCAGCCAGGCTGCGACAGATACGCAGTATTTT.

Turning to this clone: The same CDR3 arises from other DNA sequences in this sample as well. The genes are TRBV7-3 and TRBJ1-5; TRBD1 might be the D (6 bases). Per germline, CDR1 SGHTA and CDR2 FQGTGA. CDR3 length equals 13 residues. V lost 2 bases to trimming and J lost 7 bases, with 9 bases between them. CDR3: CASSLGQNQPQHF. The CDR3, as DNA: TGTGCCAGCAGCTTAGGACAGAACCAGCCCCAGCATTTT. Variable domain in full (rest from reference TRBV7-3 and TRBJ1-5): GAGVSQTPSNKVTEKGKYVELRCDPISGHTALYWYRQSLGQGPEFLIYFQGTGAADDSGLPNDRFFAVRPEGSVSTLKIQRTERGDSAVYLCASSLGQNQPQHFGDGTRLSIL.

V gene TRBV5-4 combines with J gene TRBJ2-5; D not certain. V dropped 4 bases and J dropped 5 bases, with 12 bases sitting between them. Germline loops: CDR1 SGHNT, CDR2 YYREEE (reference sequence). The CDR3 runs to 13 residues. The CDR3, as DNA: TGTGCCAGCAGCCCCCGTCCGTCGGAGACCCAGTACTTC. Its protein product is CASSPRPSETQYF.

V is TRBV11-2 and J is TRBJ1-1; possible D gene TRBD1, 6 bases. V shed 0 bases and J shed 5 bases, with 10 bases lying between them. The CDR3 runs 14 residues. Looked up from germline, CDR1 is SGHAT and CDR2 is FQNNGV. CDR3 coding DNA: TGTGCCAGCAGCTTAGAGAGGGGGGGGACTGAAGCTTTCTTT. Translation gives CASSLERGGTEAFF. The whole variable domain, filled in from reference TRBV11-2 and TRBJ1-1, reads EAGVAQSPRYKIIEKRQSVAFWCNPISGHATLYWYQQILGQGPKLLIQFQNNGVVDDSQLPKDRFSAERLKGVDSTLKIQPAKLEDSAVYLCASSLERGGTEAFFGQGTRLTVV.

CDR3: CSVERGSYEQYF. The CDR3 DNA reads TGCAGCGTTGAACGCGGGTCCTACGAGCAGTACTTC. The chain links TRBV29-1 to TRBJ2-7; D perhaps matches TRBD2 (5 bases). The CDR3 loop spans 12 amino acids. CDR1 and CDR2 (germline): SQVTM, ANQGSEA. V dropped 2 bases and J dropped 1 base, with 6 bases sitting between them.

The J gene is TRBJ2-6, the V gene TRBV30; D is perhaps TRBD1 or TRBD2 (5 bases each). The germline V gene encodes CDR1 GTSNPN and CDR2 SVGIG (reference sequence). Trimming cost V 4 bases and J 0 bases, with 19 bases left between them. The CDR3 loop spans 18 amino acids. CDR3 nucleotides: TGTGCCTGGAAACCCTATGGGACGGCCCGCTCTGGGGCCAACGTCCTGACTTTC. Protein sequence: CAWKPYGTARSGANVLTF.

CDR3 region: CSVEGLRAGSGNTEAFF. The CDR3 DNA follows: TGCAGCGTTGAAGGCCTAAGGGCGGGGAGTGGGAACACTGAAGCTTTCTTT. The chain uses TRBV29-1 and TRBJ1-1; no reliable D call. This CDR3 has 17 residues. In germline, CDR1 is SQVTM, CDR2 ANQGSEA. The V end was cut by 1 base, the J end by 1 base, with 19 bases between.

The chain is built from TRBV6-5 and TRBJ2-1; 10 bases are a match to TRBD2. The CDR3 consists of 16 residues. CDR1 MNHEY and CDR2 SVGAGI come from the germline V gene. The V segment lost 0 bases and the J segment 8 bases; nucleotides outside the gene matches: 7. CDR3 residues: CASSYSIPAGGDEQFF. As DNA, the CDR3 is TGTGCCAGCAGTTACTCGATTCCAGCGGGGGGGGATGAGCAGTTCTTC.